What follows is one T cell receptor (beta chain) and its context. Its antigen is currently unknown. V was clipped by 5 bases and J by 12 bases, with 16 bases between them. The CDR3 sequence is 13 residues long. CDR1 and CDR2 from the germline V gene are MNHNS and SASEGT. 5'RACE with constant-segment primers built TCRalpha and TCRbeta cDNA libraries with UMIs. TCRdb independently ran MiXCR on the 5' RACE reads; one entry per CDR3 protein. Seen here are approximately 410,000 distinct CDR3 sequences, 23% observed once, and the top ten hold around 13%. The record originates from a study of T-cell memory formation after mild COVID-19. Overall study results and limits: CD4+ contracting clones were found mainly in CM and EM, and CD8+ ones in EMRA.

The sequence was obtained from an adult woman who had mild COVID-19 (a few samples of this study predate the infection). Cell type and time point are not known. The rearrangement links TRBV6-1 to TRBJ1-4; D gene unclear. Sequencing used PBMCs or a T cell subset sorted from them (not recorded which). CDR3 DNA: TGTGCCAGCAGTAGATATTCGGCTGCAGAACTGTTTTTT. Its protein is CASSRYSAAELFF.